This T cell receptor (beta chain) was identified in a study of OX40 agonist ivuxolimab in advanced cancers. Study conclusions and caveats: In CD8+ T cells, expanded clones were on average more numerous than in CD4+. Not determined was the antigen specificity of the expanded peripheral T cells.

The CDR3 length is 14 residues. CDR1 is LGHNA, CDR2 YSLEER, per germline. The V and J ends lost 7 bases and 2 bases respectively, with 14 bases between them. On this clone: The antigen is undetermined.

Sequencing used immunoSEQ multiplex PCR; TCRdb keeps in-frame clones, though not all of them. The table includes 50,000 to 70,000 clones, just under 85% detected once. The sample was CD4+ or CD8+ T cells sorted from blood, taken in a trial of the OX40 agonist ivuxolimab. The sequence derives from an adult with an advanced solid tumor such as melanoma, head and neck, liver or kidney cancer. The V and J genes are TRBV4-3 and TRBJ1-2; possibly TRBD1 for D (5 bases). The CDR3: CASNQNAGNYGYTF. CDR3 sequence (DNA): TGCGCCAGCAACCAGAACGCAGGGAACTATGGCTACACCTTC.